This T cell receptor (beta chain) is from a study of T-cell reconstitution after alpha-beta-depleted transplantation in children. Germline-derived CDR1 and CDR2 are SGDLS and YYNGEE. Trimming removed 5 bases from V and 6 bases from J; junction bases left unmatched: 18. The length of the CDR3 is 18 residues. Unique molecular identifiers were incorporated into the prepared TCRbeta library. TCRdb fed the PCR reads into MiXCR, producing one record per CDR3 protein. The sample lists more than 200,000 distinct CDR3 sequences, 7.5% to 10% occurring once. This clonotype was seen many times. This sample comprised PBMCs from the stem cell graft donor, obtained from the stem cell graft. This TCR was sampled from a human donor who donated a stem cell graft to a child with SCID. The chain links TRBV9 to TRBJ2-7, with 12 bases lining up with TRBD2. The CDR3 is CASSSVVSGTSGFAEQYF. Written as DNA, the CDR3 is TGTGCCAGCAGTAGCGTAGTTTCTGGGACTAGCGGGTTCGCCGAGCAGTACTTC.